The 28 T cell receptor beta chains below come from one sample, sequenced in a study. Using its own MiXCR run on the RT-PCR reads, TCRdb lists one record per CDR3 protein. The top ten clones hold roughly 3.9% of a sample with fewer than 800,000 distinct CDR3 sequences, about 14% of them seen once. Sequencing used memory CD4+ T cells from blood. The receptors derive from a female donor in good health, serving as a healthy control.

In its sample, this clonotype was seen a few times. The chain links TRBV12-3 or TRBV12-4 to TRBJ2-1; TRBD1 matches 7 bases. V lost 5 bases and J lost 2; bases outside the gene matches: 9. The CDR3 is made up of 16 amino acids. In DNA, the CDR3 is TGTGCCAGCAGTAGGCAGGGGGTGATAACCTACAATGAGCAGTTCTTC. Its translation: CASSRQGVITYNEQFF.

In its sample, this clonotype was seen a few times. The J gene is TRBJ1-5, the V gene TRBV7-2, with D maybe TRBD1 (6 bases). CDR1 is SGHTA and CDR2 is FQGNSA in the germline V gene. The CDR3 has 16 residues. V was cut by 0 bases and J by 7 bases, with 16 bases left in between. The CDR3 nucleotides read TGTGCCAGCAGCTTAGCTGGGGACATCCAGAGGCAGCCCCAGCATTTT. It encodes CASSLAGDIQRQPQHF.

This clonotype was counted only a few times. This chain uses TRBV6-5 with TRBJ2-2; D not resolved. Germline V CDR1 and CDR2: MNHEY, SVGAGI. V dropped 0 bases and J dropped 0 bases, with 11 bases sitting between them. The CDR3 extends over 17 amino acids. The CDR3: CASSYSTAITNTGELFF. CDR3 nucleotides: TGTGCCAGCAGTTACTCGACCGCGATAACGAACACCGGGGAGCTGTTTTTT.

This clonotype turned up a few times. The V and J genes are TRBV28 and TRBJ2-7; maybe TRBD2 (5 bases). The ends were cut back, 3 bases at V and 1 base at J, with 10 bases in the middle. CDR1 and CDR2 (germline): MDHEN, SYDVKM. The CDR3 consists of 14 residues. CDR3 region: CASSLSGKSYEQYF. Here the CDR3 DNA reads TGTGCCAGCAGTTTGTCGGGAAAGTCCTACGAGCAGTACTTC.

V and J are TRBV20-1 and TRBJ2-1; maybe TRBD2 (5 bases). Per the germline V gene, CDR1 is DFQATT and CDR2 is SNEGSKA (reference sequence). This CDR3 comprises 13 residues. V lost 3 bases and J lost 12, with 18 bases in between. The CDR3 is CSARASLAEGQFF. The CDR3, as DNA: TGCAGTGCTAGGGCCTCTCTGGCAGAGGGGCAGTTCTTC.

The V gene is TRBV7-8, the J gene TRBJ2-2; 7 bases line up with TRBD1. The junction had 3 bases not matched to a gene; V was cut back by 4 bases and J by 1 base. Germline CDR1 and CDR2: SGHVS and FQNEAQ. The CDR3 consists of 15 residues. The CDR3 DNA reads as TGTGCCAGCAGCTGGGGACAGAGGAACACCGGGGAGCTGTTTTTT. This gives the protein CASSWGQRNTGELFF.

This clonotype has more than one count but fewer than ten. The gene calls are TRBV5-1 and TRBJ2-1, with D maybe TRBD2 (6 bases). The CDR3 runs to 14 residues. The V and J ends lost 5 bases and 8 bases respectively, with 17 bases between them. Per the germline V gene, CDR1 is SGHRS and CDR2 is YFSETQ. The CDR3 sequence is CASRASSGSYEQFF. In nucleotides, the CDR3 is TGCGCCAGCAGAGCATCCTCCGGGAGCTATGAGCAGTTCTTC.

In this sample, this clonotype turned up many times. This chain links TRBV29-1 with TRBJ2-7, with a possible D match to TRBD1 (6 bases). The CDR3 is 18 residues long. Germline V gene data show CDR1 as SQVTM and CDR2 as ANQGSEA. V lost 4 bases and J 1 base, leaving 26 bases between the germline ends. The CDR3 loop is CSVAYGQFSAATSYEQYF. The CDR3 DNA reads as TGCAGCGTTGCTTATGGACAGTTTTCAGCGGCAACTTCCTACGAGCAGTACTTC.

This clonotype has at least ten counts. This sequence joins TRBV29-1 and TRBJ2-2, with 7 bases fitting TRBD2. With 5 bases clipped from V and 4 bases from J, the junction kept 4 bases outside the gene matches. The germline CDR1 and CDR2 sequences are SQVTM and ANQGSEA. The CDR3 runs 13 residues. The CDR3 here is CSVSGGSTGELFF. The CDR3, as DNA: TGCAGCGTTTCCGGGGGGTCCACCGGGGAGCTGTTTTTT.

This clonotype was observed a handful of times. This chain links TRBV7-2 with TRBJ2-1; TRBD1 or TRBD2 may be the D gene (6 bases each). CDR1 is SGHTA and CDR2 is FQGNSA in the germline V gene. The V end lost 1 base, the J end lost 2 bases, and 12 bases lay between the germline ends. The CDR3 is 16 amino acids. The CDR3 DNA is TGTGCCAGCAGCTTAGTCTCCGGGGGCGCCTACAATGAGCAGTTCTTC. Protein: CASSLVSGGAYNEQFF.

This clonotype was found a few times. CDR3 sequence reads: CASSIGVSGANVLTF. CDR3 DNA sequence: TGCGCCAGCAGCATAGGGGTGTCTGGGGCCAACGTCCTGACTTTC. V and J are TRBV5-1 and TRBJ2-6; possibly TRBD1 for D (5 bases). V was clipped by 4 bases and J by 1 base, with 9 bases between them. Germline V gene sequence: CDR1 SGHRS, CDR2 YFSETQ. The CDR3 runs to 15 residues.

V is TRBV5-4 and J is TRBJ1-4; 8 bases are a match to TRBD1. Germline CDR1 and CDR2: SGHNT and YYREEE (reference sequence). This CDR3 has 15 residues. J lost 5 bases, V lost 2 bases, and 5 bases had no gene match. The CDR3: CASSLRQGTNEKLFF. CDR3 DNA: TGTGCCAGCAGCTTAAGACAGGGGACGAATGAAAAACTGTTTTTT.

DNA for the CDR3: TGTGCCAGCAGCTCCGGGACTACCCTCTACGAGCAGTACTTC. Translating gives CASSSGTTLYEQYF. This sequence joins TRBV5-6 and TRBJ2-7; TRBD2 aligns across 7 bases. The germline V gene has CDR1 SGHDT and CDR2 YYEEEE. The ends lost 3 bases at V and 3 bases at J; junction bases unmatched: 6. The CDR3 spans 14 residues.

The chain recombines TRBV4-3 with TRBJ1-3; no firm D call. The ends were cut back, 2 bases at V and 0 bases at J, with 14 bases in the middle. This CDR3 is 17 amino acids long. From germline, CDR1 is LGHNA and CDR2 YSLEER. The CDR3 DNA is TGCGCCAGCAGCCAAAGAAATGTCTCTCTCTCTGGAAACACCATATATTTT. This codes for CASSQRNVSLSGNTIYF.

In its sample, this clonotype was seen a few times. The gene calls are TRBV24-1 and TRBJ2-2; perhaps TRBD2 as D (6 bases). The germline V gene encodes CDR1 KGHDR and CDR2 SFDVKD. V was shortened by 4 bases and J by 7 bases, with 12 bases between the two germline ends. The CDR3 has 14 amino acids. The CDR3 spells CATSDGGYLGELFF. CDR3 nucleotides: TGTGCCACCAGTGACGGAGGGTACCTCGGGGAGCTGTTTTTT.

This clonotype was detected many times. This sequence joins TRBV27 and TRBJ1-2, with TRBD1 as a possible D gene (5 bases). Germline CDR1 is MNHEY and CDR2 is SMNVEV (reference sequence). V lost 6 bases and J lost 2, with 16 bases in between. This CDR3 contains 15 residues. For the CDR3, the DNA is TGTGCCAGCAGAACAGCATGGGGCCCGAACTATGGCTACACCTTC. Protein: CASRTAWGPNYGYTF.

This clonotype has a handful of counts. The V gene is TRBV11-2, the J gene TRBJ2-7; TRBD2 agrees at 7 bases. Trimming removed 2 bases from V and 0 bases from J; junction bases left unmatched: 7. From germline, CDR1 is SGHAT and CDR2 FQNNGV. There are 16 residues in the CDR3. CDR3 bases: TGTGCCAGCAGCTTAAATCCAGCGGGGAGCTCCTACGAGCAGTACTTC. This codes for CASSLNPAGSSYEQYF. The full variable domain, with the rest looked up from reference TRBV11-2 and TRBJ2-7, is EAGVAQSPRYKIIEKRQSVAFWCNPISGHATLYWYQQILGQGPKLLIQFQNNGVVDDSQLPKDRFSAERLKGVDSTLKIQPAKLEDSAVYLCASSLNPAGSSYEQYFGPGTRLTVT.

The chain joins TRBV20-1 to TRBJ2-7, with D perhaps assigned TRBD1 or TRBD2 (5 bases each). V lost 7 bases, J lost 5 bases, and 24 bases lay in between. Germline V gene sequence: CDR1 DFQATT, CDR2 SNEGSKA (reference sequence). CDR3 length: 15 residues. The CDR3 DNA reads TGCAGTGTCGGGGCAGTTCACCGAAAAACCAACGAGCAGTACTTC. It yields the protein CSVGAVHRKTNEQYF.

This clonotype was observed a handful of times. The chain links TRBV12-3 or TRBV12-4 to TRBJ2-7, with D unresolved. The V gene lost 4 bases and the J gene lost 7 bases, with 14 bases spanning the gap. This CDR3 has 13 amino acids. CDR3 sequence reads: CASSYAVTVEQYF. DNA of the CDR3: TGTGCCAGCAGTTATGCAGTGACGGTGGAGCAGTACTTC.

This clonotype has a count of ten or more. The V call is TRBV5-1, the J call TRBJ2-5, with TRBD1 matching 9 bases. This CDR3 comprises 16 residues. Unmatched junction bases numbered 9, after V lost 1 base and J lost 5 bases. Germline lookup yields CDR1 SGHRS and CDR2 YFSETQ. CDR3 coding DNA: TGCGCCAGCAGCTTGTTCGTGGGACAGGGTCTTGAGACCCAGTACTTC. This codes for CASSLFVGQGLETQYF.

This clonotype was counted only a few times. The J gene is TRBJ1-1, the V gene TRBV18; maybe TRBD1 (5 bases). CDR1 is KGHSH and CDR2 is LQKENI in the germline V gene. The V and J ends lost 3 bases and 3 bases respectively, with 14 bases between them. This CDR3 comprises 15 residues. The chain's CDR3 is CASSPHGGGDTEAFF. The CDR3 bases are TGTGCCAGCTCACCGCATGGGGGTGGGGACACTGAAGCTTTCTTT.

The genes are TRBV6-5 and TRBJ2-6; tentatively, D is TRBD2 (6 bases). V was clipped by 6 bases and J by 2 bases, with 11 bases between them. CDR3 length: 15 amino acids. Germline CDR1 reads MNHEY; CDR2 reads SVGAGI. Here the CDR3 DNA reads TGTGCCAGCAGGGGGGGACGCACTGGGGCCAACGTCCTGACTTTC. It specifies CASRGGRTGANVLTF.

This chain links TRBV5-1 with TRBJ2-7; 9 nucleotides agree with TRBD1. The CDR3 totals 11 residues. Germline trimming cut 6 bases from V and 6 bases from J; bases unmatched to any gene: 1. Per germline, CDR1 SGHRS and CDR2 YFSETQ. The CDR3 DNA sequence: TGCGCCAGCATGACAGGGGGCGAGCAGTACTTC. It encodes CASMTGGEQYF.

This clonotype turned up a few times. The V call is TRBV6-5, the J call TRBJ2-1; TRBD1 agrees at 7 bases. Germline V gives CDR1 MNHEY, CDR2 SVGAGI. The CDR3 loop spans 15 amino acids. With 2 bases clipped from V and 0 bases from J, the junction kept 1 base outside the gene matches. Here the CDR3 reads CASSYRDSSYNEQFF. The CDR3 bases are TGTGCCAGCAGTTACCGGGACAGCTCCTACAATGAGCAGTTCTTC.

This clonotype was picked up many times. CDR3 nucleotides: TGTGCCAGCAGCTTAGTTCCCGGGAGGAGCGATGAGCAGTTCTTC. This translates into CASSLVPGRSDEQFF. V usage is TRBV7-9 and J usage is TRBJ2-1; 7 bases match TRBD2. From germline, CDR1 is SEHNR and CDR2 FQNEAQ (reference sequence). The V and J ends lost 1 base and 8 bases, in that order; junction bases with no gene match: 8. The length of the CDR3 is 15 residues.

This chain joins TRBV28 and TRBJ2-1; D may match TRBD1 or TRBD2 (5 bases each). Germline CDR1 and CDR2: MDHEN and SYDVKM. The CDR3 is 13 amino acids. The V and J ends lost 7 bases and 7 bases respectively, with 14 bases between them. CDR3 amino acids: CASTPPGTNEQFF. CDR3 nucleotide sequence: TGTGCCAGCACCCCCCCGGGGACGAATGAGCAGTTCTTC.

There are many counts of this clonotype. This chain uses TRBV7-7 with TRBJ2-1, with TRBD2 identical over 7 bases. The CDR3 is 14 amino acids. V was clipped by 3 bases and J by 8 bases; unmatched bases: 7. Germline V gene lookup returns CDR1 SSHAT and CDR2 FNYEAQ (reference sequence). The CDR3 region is CASSLFGGGHEQFF. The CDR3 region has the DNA TGTGCCAGCAGCTTGTTCGGGGGAGGGCATGAGCAGTTCTTC.

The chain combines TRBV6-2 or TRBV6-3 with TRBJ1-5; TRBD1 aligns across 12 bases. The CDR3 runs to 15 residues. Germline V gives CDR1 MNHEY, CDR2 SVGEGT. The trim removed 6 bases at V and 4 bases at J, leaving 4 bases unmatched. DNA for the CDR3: TGTGCCAGCAGGGGACAGGGGGCGACTAATCAGCCCCAGCATTTT. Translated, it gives CASRGQGATNQPQHF.